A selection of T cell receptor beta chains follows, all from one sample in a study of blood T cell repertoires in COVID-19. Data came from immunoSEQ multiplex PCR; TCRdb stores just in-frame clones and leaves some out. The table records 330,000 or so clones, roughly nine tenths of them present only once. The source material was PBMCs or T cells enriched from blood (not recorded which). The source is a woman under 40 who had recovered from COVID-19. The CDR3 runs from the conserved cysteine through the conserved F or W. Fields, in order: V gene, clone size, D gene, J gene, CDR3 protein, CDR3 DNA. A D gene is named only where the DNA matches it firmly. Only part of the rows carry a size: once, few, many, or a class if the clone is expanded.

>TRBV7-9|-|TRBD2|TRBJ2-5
CASLGALGLAGAGETQYF
TGTGCCAGCCTCGGGGCCTTGGGCCTAGCGGGAGCGGGAGAGACCCAGTACTTC
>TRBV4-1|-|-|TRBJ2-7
CASSQDSMDEQYF
TGCGCCAGCAGCCAAGATAGTATGGACGAGCAGTACTTC
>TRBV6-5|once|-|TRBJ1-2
CASSYSDSPHYGYTF
TGTGCCAGCAGTTACTCGGACAGTCCTCACTATGGCTACACCTTC
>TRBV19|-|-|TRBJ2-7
CASSITPDGVYEQYF
TGTGCCAGTAGTATCACCCCGGACGGGGTCTACGAGCAGTACTTC
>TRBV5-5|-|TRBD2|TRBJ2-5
CASRAGKETQYF
TGTGCCAGCAGAGCGGGAAAGGAGACCCAGTACTTC
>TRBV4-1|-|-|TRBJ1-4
CASSREQATNEKLFF
TGCGCCAGCAGCCGAGAACAGGCAACTAATGAAAAACTGTTTTTT
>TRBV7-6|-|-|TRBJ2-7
CASSLGAAGTAYEQYF
TGTGCCAGCAGCTTAGGAGCCGCCGGGACTGCCTACGAGCAGTACTTC
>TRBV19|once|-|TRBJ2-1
CASSMLAVYNEQFF
TGTGCCAGTAGTATGCTAGCAGTCTACAATGAGCAGTTCTTC
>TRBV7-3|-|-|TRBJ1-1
CASSVTGNTEAFF
TGTGCCAGCAGCGTGACAGGGAACACTGAAGCTTTCTTT
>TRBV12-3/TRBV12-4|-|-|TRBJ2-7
CASSSLPGITQYF
TGTGCCAGCAGTTCCCTGCCAGGAATTACACAGTACTTC